This TCR beta chain appears in the sequencing data of a study of blood T cell repertoires in COVID-19. The overall study: The origin of the acute and convalescent COVID-19 samples was the United States, Italy and Spain. PBMCs, B-cell-depleted T cells, or T cells were the source of the cDNA or gDNA that made up the material.

Authors' processing steps: From reference gene primer amplification, estimates of nucleated cell counts were derived. Here immunoSEQ multiplex PCR was the method, and the copy in TCRdb shows in-frame clones only, minus some. The V and J calls and clone size were taken over from that table, and D and trimming were inferred from the DNA. This table holds 250,000 to 400,000 clones, 90% found once. The CDR3 length is 13 residues. The V end lost 1 base, the J end lost 6 bases, and 8 bases lay between the germline ends. The germline CDR1 and CDR2 sequences are SGHDT and YYEEEE. Seattle patients were enrolled during active infection and followed longitudinally.

The rearrangement uses TRBV5-6 and TRBJ1-5; D ambiguous. The TCR sequence derives from a woman aged 30 to 39 with COVID-19, enrolled during active disease. The sequencing input was peripheral blood. The CDR3 region is CASSLNGRQPQHF. The CDR3 DNA follows: TGTGCCAGCAGCTTGAATGGCCGTCAGCCCCAGCATTTT.